The 26 T cell receptor beta chains reported below all come from one sample, sequenced in a study of blood T cell repertoires in COVID-19 (dated by TCRdb to 2020 to 2022). Preparation of the library involved the immunoSEQ multiplex PCR assay. Drawn from immuneACCESS, this table holds only the in-frame rearrangements with V and J called that TCRdb kept. Clones are partly lost; checked studies trace under half to an unresolved V gene and leave the rest unexplained. The sample has about 300,000 clones on record, 85% to 90% of them singletons. Roughly 6.3% of the sample is taken by the ten largest. Sequencing was carried out using peripheral blood. These receptors were collected from a woman between 45 and 65 years old with COVID-19, enrolled during active disease.

The table lists this clone with a count of one. The CDR3 DNA reads as TGTGCCAGTAGTTTGGGGGGATTTTTGGGTAGCACAGATACGCAGTATTTT. Translating it yields CASSLGGFLGSTDTQYF. The V gene is TRBV19, the J gene TRBJ2-3, with TRBD2 as a possible D gene (6 bases). Germline values: CDR1 LNHDA, CDR2 SQIVND (reference sequence). The CDR3 has 17 amino acids. Trimming stripped 5 bases from V and 0 bases from J, with 18 bases between.

The CDR3 region has the DNA TGTGCCAGTAGCCCTGCAGGGAACACTGAAGCTTTCTTT. Its translation: CASSPAGNTEAFF. The chain uses TRBV19 and TRBJ1-1; D remains ambiguous. CDR1 and CDR2 (germline): LNHDA, SQIVND (reference sequence). The CDR3 contains 13 residues. Trimming shortened V by 6 bases and J by 1 base, and 9 bases separated the two germline ends.

The chain joins TRBV6-6 to TRBJ2-7; a weak D match, TRBD2 (6 bases). Trimming removed 5 bases from V and 5 bases from J, with 19 bases in between. CDR1 and CDR2 from the germline V gene are MNHNY and SVGAGI (reference sequence). The CDR3 has 15 amino acids. The CDR3 bases are TGTGCCAGCAGTCCGCGTCGAGGGAGGTCGGACGAGCAGTACTTC. Its translation is CASSPRRGRSDEQYF.

The chain has TRBV28 and TRBJ1-5; 9 positions agree with TRBD1. CDR3 length equals 16 residues. The germline gives CDR1 MDHEN, CDR2 SYDVKM. With 6 bases clipped from V and 4 bases from J, the junction kept 10 bases outside the gene matches. The CDR3 loop is CASRSRDRAKNQPQHF. DNA of the CDR3: TGTGCCAGCAGGAGCCGGGACAGGGCCAAAAATCAGCCCCAGCATTTT. The variable domain in full, with the rest retrieved from reference TRBV28 and TRBJ1-5, is DVKVTQSSRYLVKRTGEKVFLECVQDMDHENMFWYRQDPGLGLRLIYFSYDVKMKEKGDIPEGYSVSREKKERFSLILESASTNQTSMYLCASRSRDRAKNQPQHFGDGTRLSIL.

CDR3: CATGGRSLDEQFF. For the CDR3, the DNA is TGTGCTACGGGCGGGAGGTCCCTCGATGAGCAGTTCTTC. The genes are TRBV9 and TRBJ2-1, with 8 nucleotides matching TRBD2. Germline values: CDR1 SGDLS, CDR2 YYNGEE. This CDR3 is 13 amino acids long.

The chain uses TRBV30 and TRBJ2-7; no definite D call. The V end lost 7 bases, the J end lost 6 bases, and 16 bases lay between the germline ends. This CDR3 is built from 12 residues. CDR1 GTSNPN and CDR2 SVGIG come from the germline V gene (reference sequence). The CDR3 nucleotides are TGTGCCTCCCGGTATGGTTACTCCGAGCAGTACTTC. Protein product: CASRYGYSEQYF. Using reference TRBV30 and TRBJ2-7 for the parts outside the CDR3, the full variable domain is SQTIHQWPATLVQPVGSPLSLECTVEGTSNPNLYWYRQAAGRGLQLLFYSVGIGQISSEVPQNLSASRPQDRQFILSSKKLLLSDSGFYLCASRYGYSEQYFGPGTRLTVT.

V gene TRBV2 combines with J gene TRBJ2-7; TRBD1 matches 9 bases. The germline CDR1 and CDR2 sequences are SNHLY and FYNNEI. The V gene end was trimmed by 3 bases and the J gene end by 6 bases; junction bases not matched to a gene: 9. CDR3 size: 15 residues. In DNA, the CDR3 is TGTGCCAGCAGTGAGAGGGGGACAGGGCAAGGCGAGCAGTACTTC. This encodes CASSERGTGQGEQYF.

V is TRBV5-1 and J is TRBJ1-1; 8 bases are a match to TRBD1. The CDR3 sequence is 17 residues long. Looked up from germline, CDR1 is SGHRS and CDR2 is YFSETQ. The junction had 11 bases not matched to a gene; V was cut back by 4 bases and J by 0 bases. CDR3 coding DNA: TGCGCCAGCAGCCGAAACTATGGACAGGGTATGAACACTGAAGCTTTCTTT. It yields the protein CASSRNYGQGMNTEAFF.

This clone was recorded once. The chain couples TRBV6-2 or TRBV6-3 to TRBJ2-4; possible D gene TRBD1, 6 bases. The germline CDR1 and CDR2 sequences are MNHEY and SVGEGT. Between the trimmed V and J ends, which lost 2 bases and 2 bases, there was a span of 7 bases. This CDR3 comprises 14 residues. DNA of the CDR3: TGTGCCAGCAGTTACGGACAGACCAAAAACATTCAGTACTTC. This gives the protein CASSYGQTKNIQYF.

As concerns this clone: Different DNA sequences within this sample yield the same CDR3. The rearrangement uses TRBV18 and TRBJ2-3; 13 bases match TRBD2. The CDR3 runs to 15 residues. J lost 4 bases, V lost 2 bases, and 0 bases had no gene match. The germline gives CDR1 KGHSH, CDR2 LQKENI. The CDR3 sequence is CASSPGLAGADTQYF. DNA for the CDR3: TGTGCCAGCTCACCAGGACTAGCGGGAGCAGATACGCAGTATTTT.

V and J are TRBV6-1 and TRBJ1-2; D uncertain. Germline-derived CDR1 and CDR2 are MNHNS and SASEGT. V was trimmed by 2 bases and J by 4 bases, leaving 17 bases between them. The CDR3 extends over 16 amino acids. The CDR3 protein is CASSEIGGPGPYGYTF. The CDR3, as DNA: TGTGCCAGCAGTGAAATTGGCGGCCCCGGCCCCTATGGCTACACCTTC.

In nucleotides, the CDR3 is TGTGCCAGTAGTATCCGAAGCCCTTCCTACGAGCAGTACTTC. Protein: CASSIRSPSYEQYF. The chain is built from TRBV19 and TRBJ2-7, with D unresolved. The length of the CDR3 is 14 residues. Trimming shortened V by 3 bases and J by 1 base, and 10 bases separated the two germline ends. Germline CDR1 and CDR2: LNHDA and SQIVND (reference sequence).

This sequence joins TRBV19 and TRBJ2-1; 13 bases align to TRBD2. V lost 5 bases and J lost 6; bases outside the gene matches: 16. Looked up from germline, CDR1 is LNHDA and CDR2 is SQIVND (reference sequence). The CDR3 consists of 19 residues. CDR3 sequence (DNA): TGTGCCAGTAGTGAACGGACTAGCGGGAGCCCGGCCCTCGGCAATGAGCAGTTCTTC. It is translated as CASSERTSGSPALGNEQFF.

The V and J genes are TRBV5-4 and TRBJ1-1; D remains unclear. Trimming took 6 bases from V and 1 from J, leaving 16 bases between them. This CDR3 has 15 residues. CDR1 and CDR2 from the germline V gene are SGHNT and YYREEE (reference sequence). This CDR3 is CASTPGVYANTEAFF. In DNA, the CDR3 is TGTGCCAGCACTCCCGGGGTGTACGCGAACACTGAAGCTTTCTTT.

The table lists this clone with a count of one. The chain joins TRBV6-6 to TRBJ2-1; TRBD2 matches at 10 bases. V trimming: 6 bases; J trimming: 8 bases; junction bases outside the gene matches: 10. The CDR3 totals 15 residues. Germline values: CDR1 MNHNY, CDR2 SVGAGI (reference sequence). In nucleotides, the CDR3 is TGTGCCAGCAGGCCAGCTAGCGGGAGAGGCCATGAGCAGTTCTTC. This sequence encodes CASRPASGRGHEQFF.

This clone was detected once. The chain uses TRBV24-1 and TRBJ2-7, with 11 bases matching TRBD1. Per germline, CDR1 KGHDR and CDR2 SFDVKD. V shed 4 bases, J shed 2 bases, and the junction held 3 bases outside the gene matches. This CDR3 has 15 amino acids. CDR3 coding DNA: TGTGCCACCAGTGACCCGGGACAGGGGGCCTACGAGCAGTACTTC. It specifies CATSDPGQGAYEQYF.

V gene TRBV6-5 combines with J gene TRBJ2-2, with 8 bases aligning to TRBD1. V trimming: 6 bases; J trimming: 4 bases; junction bases outside the gene matches: 7. Germline CDR1 reads MNHEY; CDR2 reads SVGAGI. CDR3 size: 15 residues. This chain's CDR3 is CASSADRAGTGELFF. The CDR3 nucleotides are TGTGCCAGCAGCGCGGACAGGGCTGGCACCGGGGAGCTGTTTTTT.

The chain uses TRBV27 and TRBJ2-3; D is ambiguous. V was clipped by 0 bases and J by 1 base, with 5 bases between them. The CDR3 length is 14 residues. CDR1 is MNHEY, CDR2 SMNVEV, per germline (reference sequence). Here the CDR3 DNA reads TGTGCCAGCAGTTTATCGCAGGGCACAGATACGCAGTATTTT. Translated, it gives CASSLSQGTDTQYF.

This clone came up once. This rearrangement joins TRBV29-1 to TRBJ2-1; D possibly corresponds to TRBD2 (6 bases). In germline, CDR1 is SQVTM, CDR2 ANQGSEA. CDR3 length equals 13 residues. Trimming left V 4 bases short and J 9 bases short, with 16 bases between. The DNA for the CDR3 is TGCAGCGTTGGTGGGGCGGGATTAGGTGAGCAGTTCTTC. Its protein is CSVGGAGLGEQFF.

This clone was found many times. This sequence joins TRBV7-3 and TRBJ2-5; the D gene is possibly TRBD2 (6 bases). The CDR3 consists of 14 residues. CDR1 and CDR2 (germline): SGHTA, FQGTGA. The V gene lost 0 bases and the J gene lost 7 bases, with 12 bases spanning the gap. The CDR3 DNA reads TGTGCCAGCAGCTTAACTAGCGGCGGTGGGACCCAGTACTTC. It specifies CASSLTSGGGTQYF.

In nucleotides, the CDR3 is TGTGCCAGCAGCTCAACCTCACCCAGCAATGAGCAGTTCTTC. It yields the protein CASSSTSPSNEQFF. The V and J genes are TRBV11-3 and TRBJ2-1; D not certain. CDR1 and CDR2 from the germline V gene are SGHNT and YENEEA. V lost 4 bases to trimming and J lost 6 bases, with 13 bases between them. This CDR3 is 14 amino acids long.

The chain joins TRBV6-5 to TRBJ1-6; D gene uncertain. The ends were cut back, 0 bases at V and 5 bases at J, with 8 bases in the middle. Germline values: CDR1 MNHEY, CDR2 SVGAGI. The CDR3 extends over 15 amino acids. As DNA, the CDR3 is TGTGCCAGCAGTTACTCTAGAAATAATAATTCACCCCTCCACTTT. Translated, it gives CASSYSRNNNSPLHF.

The chain combines TRBV5-1 with TRBJ1-1; 7 bases align to TRBD1. Germline CDR1 reads SGHRS; CDR2 reads YFSETQ. The CDR3 is made up of 16 amino acids. The ends lost 0 bases at V and 7 bases at J; junction bases unmatched: 12. CDR3 region: CASSLGNRGVRYEAFF. The CDR3 DNA reads TGCGCCAGCAGCTTGGGTAACAGGGGAGTGAGGTATGAAGCTTTCTTT. The variable domain in full, completed from reference TRBV5-1 and TRBJ1-1, reads KAGVTQTPRYLIKTRGQQVTLSCSPISGHRSVSWYQQTPGQGLQFLFEYFSETQRNKGNFPGRFSGRQFSNSRSEMNVSTLELGDSALYLCASSLGNRGVRYEAFFGQGTRLTVV.

The gene calls are TRBV12-5 and TRBJ2-1; 11 bases are shared with TRBD2. After removal of 5 bases from V and 7 bases from J, the junction contained 13 bases not matched to a gene. Per germline, CDR1 LGHNT and CDR2 FRNRAP. The CDR3 spans 17 residues. The CDR3 DNA is TGTGCTAGTGGTACCGTAGCGGGAGGGCCGGGATATAATGAGCAGTTCTTC. This codes for CASGTVAGGPGYNEQFF.

The chain joins TRBV19 to TRBJ1-2; D not certain. CDR3 length: 16 residues. Germline CDR1 is LNHDA and CDR2 is SQIVND (reference sequence). Trimming shortened V by 3 bases and J by 0 bases, and 14 bases separated the two germline ends. The CDR3, as DNA: TGTGCCAGTAGTATTGGAGGCAAACCTTCTAACTATGGCTACACCTTC. It is translated as CASSIGGKPSNYGYTF.

CDR3 in DNA: TGTGCCAGCAGTTTCAACAGGGCTACTGGCTACACCTTC. Amino acid sequence: CASSFNRATGYTF. This sequence joins TRBV27 and TRBJ1-2; possible D gene TRBD1, 6 bases. V lost 3 bases, J lost 7 bases, and 12 bases lay in between. CDR3 length: 13 residues. Per germline, CDR1 MNHEY and CDR2 SMNVEV (reference sequence).